The 14 T cell receptor beta chains below come from one sample, sequenced in a study of T cell changes during pregnancy in multiple sclerosis. The table came from immunoSEQ multiplex PCR; TCRdb's copy has only in-frame clones and leaves some out. Of approximately 45,000 clones in the sample, roughly nine tenths were seen once. Sequenced material: CD4+ T cells from peripheral blood mononuclear cells, taken in the second trimester of pregnancy. These receptors were obtained from a female donor in good health, enrolled as a control in a pregnancy study.

The chain is built from TRBV7-3 and TRBJ2-1, with 9 positions matching TRBD1. With V trimmed by 5 bases and J by 4 bases, 6 bases remained unmatched. Per germline, CDR1 SGHTA and CDR2 FQGTGA. The CDR3 spans 15 residues. The CDR3 spells CASSPRQGGYNEQFF. CDR3 DNA sequence: TGTGCCAGCAGCCCCCGACAGGGGGGGTACAATGAGCAGTTCTTC.

V is TRBV7-2 and J is TRBJ2-1; perhaps TRBD1 as D (6 bases). The CDR3 extends over 13 amino acids. V lost 10 bases to trimming and J lost 4 bases, with 14 bases between them. Germline CDR1 reads SGHTA; CDR2 reads FQGNSA. The DNA of the CDR3 is TGTGCCATAGGACAGCCCCATTACAATGAGCAGTTCTTC. Protein: CAIGQPHYNEQFF.

The rearrangement uses TRBV4-2 and TRBJ2-7; TRBD2 agrees at 7 bases. Trimming cost V 4 bases and J 0 bases; bases outside gene matches: 15. The CDR3 has 18 residues. CDR1 and CDR2 from the germline V gene are LGHNA and YNFKEQ. CDR3 nucleotide sequence: TGTGCCAGCAGCCCCCGGGGGGTAGGCGGGGATAGCTCCTACGAGCAGTACTTC. This encodes CASSPRGVGGDSSYEQYF.

This clone has only one observation. The chain recombines TRBV9 with TRBJ2-1, with 7 bases matching TRBD1. CDR1 and CDR2 (germline): SGDLS, YYNGEE. The CDR3 length is 17 residues. Trimming took 0 bases from V and 0 from J; bases not matched to a gene: 6. The CDR3 DNA reads TGTGCCAGCAGCGTAGCTGCCCAGGGGGTCTCCTACAATGAGCAGTTCTTC. Translated: CASSVAAQGVSYNEQFF. The full variable domain, with the rest looked up from reference TRBV9 and TRBJ2-1, is DSGVTQTPKHLITATGQRVTLRCSPRSGDLSVYWYQQSLDQGLQFLIQYYNGEERAKGNILERFSAQQFPDLHSELNLSSLELGDSALYFCASSVAAQGVSYNEQFFGPGTRLTVL.

To note about this clone: Other DNA variants within this sample encode the same CDR3. V and J are TRBV7-2 and TRBJ1-2; 9 bases agree with TRBD1. The CDR3 runs 13 residues. Losses at the gene ends were 4 bases for V and 10 bases for J; bases not matched to a gene: 7. In germline, CDR1 is SGHTA, CDR2 FQGNSA. The CDR3 is CASSSSTGGDYTF. In DNA form, the CDR3 reads TGTGCCAGCAGCTCAAGTACAGGGGGCGACTACACCTTC.

The genes are TRBV5-1 and TRBJ1-1; D is possibly TRBD1 (5 bases). Trimming cost V 0 bases and J 0 bases, with 6 bases left between them. The CDR3 sequence is 14 residues long. From germline, CDR1 is SGHRS and CDR2 YFSETQ. CDR3 nucleotides: TGCGCCAGCAGCTTGGGACAGATGAACACTGAAGCTTTCTTT. This translates into CASSLGQMNTEAFF.

This clone was seen a single time. The CDR3 nucleotides are TGTGCCAGCAGTTCTCCGGGACTAGCATCCCATCAGCAGTTCTTC. This translates into CASSSPGLASHQQFF. V and J are TRBV27 and TRBJ2-1; 9 bases line up with TRBD2. The germline V gene encodes CDR1 MNHEY and CDR2 SMNVEV (reference sequence). The V gene end was trimmed by 4 bases and the J gene end by 11 bases; junction bases not matched to a gene: 12. The CDR3 spans 15 residues.

The chain joins TRBV5-6 to TRBJ1-6; TRBD1 aligns across 9 bases. Germline CDR1 is SGHDT and CDR2 is YYEEEE. The CDR3 is 16 amino acids. V lost 5 bases, J lost 4 bases, and 7 bases stayed unmatched. The CDR3 bases are TGTGCCAGCAGTTCCGGGACAGGGTCATATAATTCACCCCTCCACTTT. This gives the protein CASSSGTGSYNSPLHF.

The chain has TRBV18 and TRBJ1-3, with TRBD1 matching 8 bases. Germline assignment: CDR1 KGHSH and CDR2 LQKENI. V trimming: 3 bases; J trimming: 3 bases; junction bases outside the gene matches: 10. The length of the CDR3 is 17 residues. The CDR3 nucleotides are TGTGCCAGCTCACCGTTGGTGGTTGGACAGGGTGGAAACACCATATATTTT. Its translation: CASSPLVVGQGGNTIYF.

This clone was detected once. The V gene is TRBV2, the J gene TRBJ2-3, with TRBD2 matching over 8 bases. The germline CDR1 and CDR2 sequences are SNHLY and FYNNEI. The CDR3 is 15 amino acids. V trimming: 7 bases; J trimming: 2 bases; junction bases outside the gene matches: 8. CDR3 DNA sequence: TGTGCCAGCACGCAAGCGGGGGAAAACACAGATACGCAGTATTTT. It is translated as CASTQAGENTDTQYF.

V usage is TRBV5-1 and J usage is TRBJ2-1; D perhaps matches TRBD2 (5 bases). The CDR3 has 14 residues. V was cut by 6 bases and J by 0 bases, with 10 bases left in between. Germline CDR1 SGHRS, CDR2 YFSETQ. CDR3 coding DNA: TGCGCCAGCACCGGGGTGAGCTCCTACAATGAGCAGTTCTTC. Amino acid sequence: CASTGVSSYNEQFF.

The chain's CDR3 is CASSALLGQGAWVSTDTQYF. The CDR3 DNA is TGTGCCAGCAGCGCTTTGTTAGGTCAGGGGGCTTGGGTTAGCACAGATACGCAGTATTTT. V gene TRBV9 combines with J gene TRBJ2-3; TRBD1 aligns across 8 bases. Per germline, CDR1 SGDLS and CDR2 YYNGEE. V shed 3 bases, J shed 0 bases, and the junction held 18 bases outside the gene matches. The CDR3 spans 20 residues.

This clone was seen a single time. The V call is TRBV27, the J call TRBJ1-5; tentatively, D is TRBD1 (5 bases). Germline loops: CDR1 MNHEY, CDR2 SMNVEV (reference sequence). CDR3 length: 15 residues. Trimming removed 7 bases at V and 6 bases at J, with 19 bases between. Here the CDR3 reads CASTSGGKGGQPQHF. CDR3 nucleotide sequence: TGTGCCAGCACCTCCGGGGGTAAGGGAGGTCAGCCCCAGCATTTT.

The chain recombines TRBV4-3 with TRBJ1-2; D call uncertain. The CDR3 runs 13 residues. V shed 3 bases and J shed 3 bases, with 8 bases lying between them. Germline CDR1 is LGHNA and CDR2 is YSLEER. CDR3 loop: CASSHGRDYGYTF. CDR3 nucleotide sequence: TGCGCCAGCAGCCATGGGAGAGACTATGGCTACACCTTC.